This entry lists 10 T cell receptor beta chains sequenced from one sample in a study of blood T cell repertoires in COVID-19 (dated by TCRdb to the early 2020s). Libraries were made using the immunoSEQ multiplex PCR assay. This immuneACCESS table, as held by TCRdb, lists in-frame sequences with V and J called but not all clones. Of the missing ones, under half trace to an unresolved V gene in checked studies; the others have no known cause. This sample has hundreds of thousands of clones in its table, and approximately 85% of those were observed once. The ten largest clones represent 9.1% of the sample. The sequencing sample was made of PBMCs or T cells enriched from blood (not recorded which). These receptors all come from a woman aged 45-65 years with acute COVID-19.

The chain joins TRBV5-1 to TRBJ2-1; 8 positions match TRBD2. Germline CDR1 and CDR2: SGHRS and YFSETQ. With V trimmed by 6 bases and J by 5 bases, 4 bases remained unmatched. This CDR3 is 13 amino acids long. In nucleotides, the CDR3 is TGCGCCAGCAACACACTAGCGGACAATGAGCAGTTCTTC. Protein: CASNTLADNEQFF.

This clone showed up just a few times. The chain joins TRBV9 to TRBJ2-3; 7 bases fit TRBD2. Germline V gives CDR1 SGDLS, CDR2 YYNGEE. Unmatched junction bases numbered 4, after V lost 3 bases and J lost 0 bases. This CDR3 contains 15 residues. CDR3 protein: CASSALAESTDTQYF. CDR3 DNA: TGTGCCAGCAGCGCCCTAGCGGAAAGCACAGATACGCAGTATTTT.

The chain recombines TRBV7-9 with TRBJ1-1; unclear D gene. CDR3 length: 15 residues. Trimming left V 1 base short and J 3 bases short, with 12 bases between. Looked up from germline, CDR1 is SEHNR and CDR2 is FQNEAQ (reference sequence). The CDR3 bases are TGTGCCAGCAGCTTAGGTCTGGAGGAATACACTGAAGCTTTCTTT. Its protein product is CASSLGLEEYTEAFF.

In its sample, this clone was seen once. The genes are TRBV7-6 and TRBJ2-5; D is possibly TRBD1 (5 bases). Germline V lookup: CDR1 SGHVS, CDR2 FNYEAQ. V was trimmed by 5 bases and J by 1 base, leaving 14 bases between them. CDR3 size: 15 residues. Here the CDR3 reads CASSIPQGTQETQYF. CDR3 bases: TGTGCCAGCAGCATCCCCCAGGGAACCCAAGAGACCCAGTACTTC.

This clone was seen once. The chain recombines TRBV30 with TRBJ1-1; D not resolved. The CDR3 has 12 residues. The V gene lost 2 bases and the J gene lost 7 bases, with 11 bases spanning the gap. From germline, CDR1 is GTSNPN and CDR2 SVGIG (reference sequence). This chain's CDR3 is CAWSTQGSEAFF. The CDR3 DNA is TGTGCCTGGAGTACCCAAGGGAGTGAAGCTTTCTTT.

CDR3 protein: CASSLLSGFSGANVLTF. The CDR3 region has the DNA TGTGCCAGCAGTTTACTTTCGGGGTTCTCTGGGGCCAACGTCCTGACTTTC. The gene calls are TRBV27 and TRBJ2-6; perhaps TRBD2 as D (5 bases). Germline lookup yields CDR1 MNHEY and CDR2 SMNVEV (reference sequence). The CDR3 contains 17 residues. V shed 2 bases and J shed 0 bases, with 11 bases lying between them.

J is TRBJ2-5 and V is TRBV5-4; TRBD2 is a possible D gene (5 bases). V lost 0 bases and J lost 7, with 19 bases in between. Germline V gene lookup returns CDR1 SGHNT and CDR2 YYREEE (reference sequence). CDR3 size: 16 residues. CDR3 coding DNA: TGTGCCAGCAGCTTGGGTTCACGAGCGGAACGGGTGACCCAGTACTTC. It translates to CASSLGSRAERVTQYF.

The CDR3 region is CASSTRLVPTEAFF. The CDR3, as DNA: TGTGCCAGTAGCACCCGTCTAGTACCCACTGAAGCTTTCTTT. This rearrangement joins TRBV19 to TRBJ1-1; no clear D gene. The germline CDR1 and CDR2 sequences are LNHDA and SQIVND (reference sequence). The germline V and J ends were trimmed by 6 bases and 4 bases, with 15 bases remaining between them. The CDR3 runs to 14 residues.

J is TRBJ2-3 and V is TRBV9, with 13 bases identical to TRBD2. This CDR3 has 16 residues. The germline gives CDR1 SGDLS, CDR2 YYNGEE. J lost 6 bases, V lost 2 bases, and 6 bases had no gene match. The CDR3 DNA sequence: TGTGCCAGCAGCGTCCGGACTAGCGGGGGCTTGGATACGCAGTATTTT. It yields the protein CASSVRTSGGLDTQYF.

The chain uses TRBV6-5 and TRBJ1-6; tentatively, D is TRBD1 (5 bases). The V gene's germline CDR1 is MNHEY and CDR2 SVGAGI. The CDR3 loop spans 12 amino acids. V lost 6 bases to trimming and J lost 7 bases, with 7 bases between them. The CDR3 DNA is TGTGCCAGCAGAGACAGAAATTCACCCCTCCACTTT. Residues: CASRDRNSPLHF.